The 11 T cell receptor beta chains listed next were all sequenced from one sample in a study of cytomegalovirus exposure and HLA in healthy donors. Vbeta (60) and Jbeta (13) primers were used in the PCR. Only in-frame clones appear in the TCRdb table, and some are missing; sequencing was by immunoSEQ multiplex PCR. The repertoire has roughly 80,000 clones, about four fifths of them found once; the top ten carry 12%. Sequencing was done on a sample of PBMCs. These receptor sequences come from a male donor in good health and CMV-seropositive.

V usage is TRBV9 and J usage is TRBJ2-7; D might be TRBD1 (6 bases). V was pared by 1 base and J by 5 bases, with 16 bases between. CDR3 size: 15 residues. Germline V gene sequence: CDR1 SGDLS, CDR2 YYNGEE. In DNA, the CDR3 is TGTGCCAGCAGCGTATACCCCCAGGGGAGCCACGAGCAGTACTTC. Translated: CASSVYPQGSHEQYF.

The rearrangement uses TRBV29-1 and TRBJ1-4, with 9 bases that match TRBD1. V lost 1 base and J lost 3; bases outside the gene matches: 0. The germline V gene has CDR1 SQVTM and CDR2 ANQGSEA. This CDR3 is built from 14 residues. In DNA, the CDR3 is TGCAGCGTTGAAGGGACAGGGGCTAATGAAAAACTGTTTTTT. It translates to CSVEGTGANEKLFF.

The gene calls are TRBV21-1 and TRBJ2-7; the table assigns TRBD1, which was not confirmed against the DNA. TRBV21-1 is a documented pseudogene. This CDR3 contains 15 residues. The CDR3 is CASSVFLTGSYEQYF. CDR3 nucleotide sequence: TGTGCCAGCAGCGTATTTCTGACAGGCTCATACGAGCAGTACTTC.

This chain links TRBV5-4 with TRBJ1-4, with 9 bases aligning to TRBD1. Germline trimming cut 5 bases from V and 8 bases from J; bases unmatched to any gene: 7. Germline CDR1 is SGHNT and CDR2 is YYREEE (reference sequence). CDR3 size: 14 residues. CDR3 loop: CASSGQGPFEKLFF. The CDR3, as DNA: TGTGCCAGCAGTGGACAGGGGCCGTTCGAAAAACTGTTTTTT.

The rearrangement joins TRBV28 to TRBJ2-7; 7 nucleotides agree with TRBD1. The V gene end was trimmed by 6 bases and the J gene end by 9 bases; junction bases not matched to a gene: 11. This CDR3 region has 13 residues. Looked up from germline, CDR1 is MDHEN and CDR2 is SYDVKM. CDR3 region: CASSRQGPGGQYF. In DNA form, the CDR3 reads TGTGCCAGCAGCCGACAGGGCCCAGGGGGGCAGTACTTC.

This chain connects TRBV19 to TRBJ2-3; 8 bases are shared with TRBD2. V lost 11 bases, J lost 3 bases, and 10 bases stayed unmatched. CDR1 LNHDA and CDR2 SQIVND come from the germline V gene (reference sequence). This CDR3 spans 14 amino acids. The DNA for the CDR3 is TGTGCCTCGAGAACGGGAGGGCGGACAGATACGCAGTATTTT. The encoded protein is CASRTGGRTDTQYF.

The chain uses TRBV6-4 and TRBJ1-1; 7 bases agree with TRBD1. The CDR3 totals 13 residues. The germline V gene encodes CDR1 MRHNA and CDR2 SNTAGT. V lost 6 bases, J lost 3 bases, and 4 bases stayed unmatched. The CDR3 DNA is TGTGCCAGCAGCATCAGGGGGGACACTGAAGCTTTCTTT. As protein: CASSIRGDTEAFF.

The chain recombines TRBV6-6 with TRBJ2-7; 7 nucleotides line up with TRBD1. The J segment lost 3 bases and the V segment lost 6 bases, leaving 14 bases of the junction unmatched. The V gene's germline CDR1 is MNHNY and CDR2 SVGAGI (reference sequence). CDR3 size: 16 residues. The DNA of the CDR3 is TGTGCCAGCAGCTCGGACCGACAGGGCGAGGGCTACGAGCAGTACTTC. Protein product: CASSSDRQGEGYEQYF.

This clone was detected only once. The chain links TRBV11-2 to TRBJ2-7; 14 bases agree with TRBD2. The CDR3 consists of 16 residues. Trimming took 5 bases from V and 7 from J; bases not matched to a gene: 10. Per germline, CDR1 SGHAT and CDR2 FQNNGV. For the CDR3, the DNA is TGTGCCAGCAGCCCCCTGGGACTAGCGGGGGAGAGGGAGCAGTACTTC. Its translation: CASSPLGLAGEREQYF. The variable domain in full, with the rest retrieved from reference TRBV11-2 and TRBJ2-7, is EAGVAQSPRYKIIEKRQSVAFWCNPISGHATLYWYQQILGQGPKLLIQFQNNGVVDDSQLPKDRFSAERLKGVDSTLKIQPAKLEDSAVYLCASSPLGLAGEREQYFGPGTRLTVT.

CDR3 region: CASSPEAYEQYF. The CDR3 region has the DNA TGTGCCAGCTCACCAGAGGCCTACGAGCAGTACTTC. V gene TRBV18 combines with J gene TRBJ2-7; no firm D call. Trimming cost V 2 bases and J 2 bases, with 4 bases left between them. Germline V gives CDR1 KGHSH, CDR2 LQKENI. This CDR3 is 12 amino acids long.

The chain links TRBV27 to TRBJ1-5, with 10 bases identical to TRBD1. This CDR3 spans 18 amino acids. Losses at the gene ends were 5 bases for V and 1 base for J; bases not matched to a gene: 11. Per germline, CDR1 MNHEY and CDR2 SMNVEV (reference sequence). The CDR3 reads CASSDFSGTGASNQPQHF. The CDR3 DNA sequence: TGTGCCAGCAGTGACTTTAGCGGGACAGGGGCGAGCAATCAGCCCCAGCATTTT.